Reported below is one T cell receptor (beta chain). This record belongs to a study of control samples from healthy donors and cancer patients. This CDR3 has 12 residues. Germline loops: CDR1 SGHRS, CDR2 YFSETQ. The V and J ends lost 1 base and 4 bases respectively, with 6 bases between them. The assay was immunoSEQ multiplex PCR, and TCRdb's table has in-frame clones only and misses some. Seen here are 150,000 to 200,000 clones, 85% to 90% observed once, and the top ten hold 1.4%. The sequenced sample was blood. This sequence originates from a woman aged 50 to 60 in good health. The chain links TRBV5-1 to TRBJ2-7; D gene ambiguous. The DNA of the CDR3 is TGCGCCAGCAGCTTGAGCTCTTACGAGCAGTACTTC. The encoded protein is CASSLSSYEQYF.